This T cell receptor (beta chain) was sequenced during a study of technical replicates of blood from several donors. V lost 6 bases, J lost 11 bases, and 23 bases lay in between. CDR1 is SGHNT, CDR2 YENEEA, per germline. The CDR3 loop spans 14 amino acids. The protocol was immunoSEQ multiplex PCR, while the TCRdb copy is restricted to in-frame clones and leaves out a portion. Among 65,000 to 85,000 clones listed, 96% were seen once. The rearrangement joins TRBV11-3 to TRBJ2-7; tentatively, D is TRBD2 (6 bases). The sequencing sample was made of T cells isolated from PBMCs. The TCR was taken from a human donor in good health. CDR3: CASRLSAGTPREYF. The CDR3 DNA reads TGTGCCAGCAGGTTAAGCGCCGGGACTCCTAGGGAGTACTTC.